These T cell receptor beta chains were read from a single sample in a study of cytomegalovirus exposure and HLA in healthy donors. Measured with immunoSEQ multiplex PCR; TCRdb has only the in-frame clones, and not every one. In the table there are 50,000 or so clones, 65% to 85% of which are singletons. Source material: PBMCs. The receptor source for this set is a boy between 5 and 17 years old in good health and CMV-seropositive. Each CDR3 is given with its conserved first and last residue. The D gene is left open where the match is weak. For some rows the clone size is stated as once, few or many, or as a class when expanded; others skip it.

cdr3_nt	cdr3_aa	v_call	j_call	clone_size	d_call
TGTGCCAGCAGTTCCGGGACAGAGGTTCTACCAAATCAGCCCCAGCATTTT	CASSSGTEVLPNQPQHF	TRBV7-2	TRBJ1-5	NA	TRBD1
TGTGCCAGCAGTGTCAGGGGGCACACCGGGGAGCTGTTTTTT	CASSVRGHTGELFF	TRBV6-4	TRBJ2-2	NA	TRBD1
TGTGCCAGCAGTGAGCGACAGGGGAGAGATACGCAGTATTTT	CASSERQGRDTQYF	TRBV6-1	TRBJ2-3	NA	TRBD1
TGTGCCAGCAGCCTGACAGGAGCCATCGAAAAACTGTTTTTT	CASSLTGAIEKLFF	TRBV14	TRBJ1-4	NA	NA
TGTGCCAGCAGCTCCTCAGGGGATTGGGGCGAGCAGTACTTC	CASSSSGDWGEQYF	TRBV7-9	TRBJ2-7	NA	NA
TGTGCCAGCATAGGGGGACAGGGTAAAGGGCAGCCCCAGCATTTT	CASIGGQGKGQPQHF	TRBV6-1	TRBJ1-5	NA	TRBD1
TGTGCCAGCAGCTTAGATCTCAGCGGTGAAGCTTTCTTT	CASSLDLSGEAFF	TRBV7-6	TRBJ1-1	NA	NA
TGTGCCATCAGTGAGCGGGGCTCTGGAAACACCATATATTTT	CAISERGSGNTIYF	TRBV10-3	TRBJ1-3	few	NA
TGCGCCAGCAGCCTCGGACAGGGACGGGAGACCCAGTACTTC	CASSLGQGRETQYF	TRBV5-1	TRBJ2-5	NA	TRBD1
TGTGCCAGTAGTATAGGAGATGAGGAGTTCTTC	CASSIGDEEFF	TRBV19	TRBJ2-1	NA	NA
TGTGCCAGCAGCGGGAGCGGGGGGGCAGACGGGGAGCTGTTTTTT	CASSGSGGADGELFF	TRBV5-4	TRBJ2-2	NA	TRBD2
TGCAGCGTTGAACGGCCTAGCGGGGGGGTACTTCGCTATACGCAGTATTTT	CSVERPSGGVLRYTQYF	TRBV29-1	TRBJ2-3	NA	TRBD2
TGCAGCGTGGGAGAGGATACGCAGTATTTT	CSVGEDTQYF	TRBV29-1	TRBJ2-3	few	NA
TGTGCCAGGGGGGACGGACAGTCCAGACGGCACGAGCAGTACTTC	CARGDGQSRRHEQYF	TRBV27	TRBJ2-7	NA	NA